This T cell receptor beta chain was obtained from a study of cytomegalovirus exposure and HLA in healthy donors. Looking at the study overall: Researchers previously reported finding 117 million unique TCR beta sequences from roughly 200 million T cells.

General observations from the study: A missense variant in DCLRE1C was later tied to TCR beta V- and J-gene trimming. Cytomegalovirus status was reportedly diagnosed by the classifier with high sensitivity and specificity.

A multiplex PCR was run with 60 Vbeta primers and 13 Jbeta primers. TCRdb's table, derived via immunoSEQ multiplex PCR, lists solely in-frame clones and lacks some. This table has under 200,000 clones, more than 9.5% appearing once. This clone was found a few times. Its matching antigen is unknown. Sequenced sample: PBMCs. This receptor was obtained from a man aged 50 or older in good health and CMV-seropositive.

The CDR3 bases are TGTGCCAGCAGCATGGGACAGGGGACGTACGAGCAGTACTTC. Translating it yields CASSMGQGTYEQYF. The chain couples TRBV9 to TRBJ2-7; 10 nucleotides line up with TRBD1. The length of the CDR3 is 14 residues. The J segment lost 4 bases and the V segment lost 4 bases, leaving 5 bases of the junction unmatched. The germline gives CDR1 SGDLS, CDR2 YYNGEE. The entire variable domain, with the rest obtained from reference TRBV9 and TRBJ2-7, is as follows: DSGVTQTPKHLITATGQRVTLRCSPRSGDLSVYWYQQSLDQGLQFLIQYYNGEERAKGNILERFSAQQFPDLHSELNLSSLELGDSALYFCASSMGQGTYEQYFGPGTRLTVT.